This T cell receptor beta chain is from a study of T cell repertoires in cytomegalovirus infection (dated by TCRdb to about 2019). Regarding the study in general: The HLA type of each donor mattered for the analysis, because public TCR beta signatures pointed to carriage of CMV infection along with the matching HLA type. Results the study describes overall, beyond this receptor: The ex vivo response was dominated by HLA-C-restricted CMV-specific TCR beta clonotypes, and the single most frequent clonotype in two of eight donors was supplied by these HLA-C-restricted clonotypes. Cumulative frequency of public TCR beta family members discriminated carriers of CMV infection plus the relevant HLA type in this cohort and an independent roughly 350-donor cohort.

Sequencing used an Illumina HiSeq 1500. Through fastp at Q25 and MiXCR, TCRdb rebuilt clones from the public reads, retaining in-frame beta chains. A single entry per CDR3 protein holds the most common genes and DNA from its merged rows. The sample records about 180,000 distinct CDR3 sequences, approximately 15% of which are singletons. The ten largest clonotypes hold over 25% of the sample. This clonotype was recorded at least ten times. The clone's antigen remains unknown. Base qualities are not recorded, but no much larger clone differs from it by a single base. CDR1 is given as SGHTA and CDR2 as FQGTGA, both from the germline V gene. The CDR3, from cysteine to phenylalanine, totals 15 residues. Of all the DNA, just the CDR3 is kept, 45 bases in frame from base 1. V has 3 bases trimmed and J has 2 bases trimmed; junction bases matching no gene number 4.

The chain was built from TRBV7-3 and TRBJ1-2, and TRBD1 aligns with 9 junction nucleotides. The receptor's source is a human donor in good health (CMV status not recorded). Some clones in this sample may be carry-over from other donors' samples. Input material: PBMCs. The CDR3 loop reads CASSFSGQGNYGYTF. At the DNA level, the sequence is TGTGCCAGCAGCTTCTCGGGACAGGGCAACTATGGCTACACCTTC.